This T cell receptor beta chain is from a study of T-cell reconstitution after alpha-beta-depleted transplantation in children. Germline CDR1 DFQATT, CDR2 SNEGSKA (reference sequence). This CDR3 has 17 amino acids. With respect to this clonotype: As yet, its antigen is unknown. Mismatch with germline at one junction end may stem from a read error.

Researchers prepared the TCRbeta library using unique molecular identifiers, the study reports. TCRdb reprocessed the PCR reads via MiXCR and lists one record per CDR3 protein. The top ten clones hold 27% of a sample with roughly 400,000 distinct CDR3 sequences, roughly two fifths of them seen once. Study outcomes and limitations: Several hundred graft clones that had expanded were reportedly the source of alpha-beta T cells about two months after transplant.

This sequence joins TRBV20-1 and TRBJ1-6, with D unresolved. This clonotype originated in a girl aged 2 to 10 with aplastic anemia, due to receive a stem cell transplant. The sample consisted of PBMCs, taken before TCRalphabeta/CD19-depleted stem cell transplant. In DNA form, the CDR3 reads TGTAGTGCAAAAGGGAGGGAGGCCCCTACCTATAATTCACCCCTCCACTTT. Its translation: CSAKGREAPTYNSPLHF.